One TCR beta chain is described in this entry. The antigen it binds to is not known. No much larger clone exists at a distance of one base, and base qualities are not known. High-throughput TCR beta sequencing profiled peripheral blood CD8+ and CD4+ T cells from healthy donors, Susac syndrome patients and multiple sclerosis patients. The Susac syndrome patients fulfilled recently defined diagnostic criteria for definite or probable disease. Bulk CD8+ and CD4+ T cells were purified by magnetic negative isolation, while CD8+ TEMRA cells were enriched using FACS. Blood was collected in EDTA tubes and processed within 24 hours, with PBMCs isolated through density gradient centrifugation. PBMCs intended for TCR sequencing were cryopreserved in liquid nitrogen and thawed later in a water bath at 37 degrees C. A purity of at least 90% was achieved for sorted or isolated CD4+, CD8+ and CD8+ TEMRA cells. RNA was extracted with the RNeasy kit and roughly 0.45 to 1 ug was reverse transcribed using random hexamers. The immunoSEQ multiplex PCR assay, which covers 54 Vbeta and 13 Jbeta segments, was used to amplify TCR beta CDR3 regions. PCR amplification bias was corrected using a synthetic template baseline for primer optimization and computational correction. Turning to the authors' computational methods: Reads were annotated to V, D and J genes according to IMGT and were analyzed with immunoSEQ Analyzer, with only productive sequences retained. Clonality was calculated as one minus the Shannon entropy normalized by log2 of the number of productive unique sequences. For each patient and control, public and private clones were evaluated among the 100 most prevalent clones. Susac-specific clones were defined as absent from healthy and MS cohorts, about 1,000 published viral clones and other ImmuneACCESS disease sequences. The public reads were reanalyzed by TCRdb: fastp trimming at Q25, MiXCR alignment, in-frame beta chains only. Rows with a matching CDR3 protein are joined into one entry that keeps the most common DNA and genes. TCRdb's processing, not the study's, gives the V and J calls here. The sample has 75,000 to 80,000 distinct CDR3 sequences on record, approximately 94% of them singletons. The ten largest clones capture about 0.48% of the sample.

The source of the sample is a study of CD8 T cells in Susac syndrome (dated by TCRdb to between 2018 and 2021). Looking at the study overall: Among the sequenced Susac syndrome patients, roughly six had clinically active disease and under ten were in clinical remission. Susac syndrome patients were therapy-naive, on corticosteroids (some also receiving IVIg), or on IVIg alone at blood withdrawal. The study used repertoire sequencing to test whether antigen drove CD8+ T cell activation and differentiation in Susac syndrome. The clonality of the CD8+ T cell repertoire was compared across approximately twelve healthy donors, about 14 Susac syndrome patients and 15 multiple sclerosis patients. The research as a whole found: In the total CD8+ and CD8+ TEMRA repertoires, 15 to 20 and five Susac-specific public clones, respectively, were identified. The study acknowledged that relatively few individuals were included in the TCR sequencing and HLA analysis. Susac syndrome CD8+ repertoires showed clonal expansion, highest in CD8+ TEMRA cells and greater in clinically active than remitting patients.

Per the germline V gene (reference sequence), SGHNT is the CDR1 and YYREEE is the CDR2. The CDR3 runs 13 amino acids, cysteine and phenylalanine included. Only CDR3 DNA remains: 39 bases, in frame from the first base. The trim is 2 bases for V and 2 bases for J, with a gap of 5 bases between the germline ends. The sequencing sample was made of CD8+ T cells from PBMCs. The receptor comes from a human donor with Susac syndrome. The rearrangement combines TRBV5-4 with TRBJ1-5, with the D gene not clear enough to name. CDR3 protein: CASSFQGNQPQHF. The DNA sequence is as follows: TGTGCCAGCAGCTTTCAAGGCAATCAGCCCCAGCATTTT.